This is a list of T cell receptor beta chains from one sample in a study of human T cells and chemical hapten exposure. Via MiXCR, TCRdb re-called the RACE reads, giving one row per CDR3 protein. In the table there are more than 80,000 distinct CDR3 sequences, 11% of which are singletons. Sequencing was performed on whole blood, taken in connection with sensitization to the hapten diphenylcyclopropenone (DPC). Receptors were obtained from a woman aged 50 to 60 with alopecia areata. Some clones in this sample may be carry-over from other donors' samples. CDR3s include the opening cysteine and the closing phenylalanine or tryptophan. The D gene is left open where the match is weak. Size values are once, few and many counts, or a class for expanded clones, and some rows have none.

D: .
J: TRBJ1-1
size: many
V: TRBV5-1
DNA: TGCGCCAGCAGCTCCATAGGTCAGAACACTGAAGCTTTCTTT
CDR3: CASSSIGQNTEAFF

D: .
J: TRBJ1-1
size: many
V: TRBV20-1
DNA: TGCAGTGCTAGTGGCCCCGCGGGGGGCACTGAAGCTTTCTTT
CDR3: CSASGPAGGTEAFF

D: .
J: TRBJ2-3
size: many
V: TRBV5-4
DNA: TGTGCCAGCAAGGGGGTTGGCCCTAGCACAGATACGCAGTATTTT
CDR3: CASKGVGPSTDTQYF

D: TRBD1
J: TRBJ2-7
size: few
V: TRBV7-2
DNA: TGTGCCAGCAGCTCGGACAGGGGCTACGAGCAGTACTTC
CDR3: CASSSDRGYEQYF

D: .
J: TRBJ2-7
size: few
V: TRBV6-2/TRBV6-3
DNA: TGTGCCAGCAGTCCACGGGAGCGGCCCTACGAGCAGTACTTC
CDR3: CASSPRERPYEQYF

D: .
J: TRBJ2-7
size: .
V: TRBV27
DNA: TGTGCCAGCAGTTTACAGGGGCAGGTCGGAAAGCAGTACTTC
CDR3: CASSLQGQVGKQYF

D: TRBD2
J: TRBJ2-1
size: .
V: TRBV5-4
DNA: TGTGCCAGCAACCCCCGTGGGGGCCAGCGGGAGTGGTCGAATGAGCAGTTCTTC
CDR3: CASNPRGGQREWSNEQFF

D: TRBD1
J: TRBJ2-3
size: many
V: TRBV6-6
DNA: TGTGCCAGCGGACAGGGGGCTGGAGATACGCAGTATTTT
CDR3: CASGQGAGDTQYF

D: .
J: TRBJ2-4
size: many
V: TRBV6-4
DNA: TGTGCCAGCGAGCATCCTCCGGACATTCAGTACTTC
CDR3: CASEHPPDIQYF

D: .
J: TRBJ1-1
size: many
V: TRBV9
DNA: TGTGCCAGCAGCGTAGCTCCCCAGGGAACAAGTGAAGCTTTCTTT
CDR3: CASSVAPQGTSEAFF

D: .
J: TRBJ2-6
size: few
V: TRBV28
DNA: TGTGCCAGCAGTCGGGTCGGTGGGTCTGGGGCCAACGTCCTGACTTTC
CDR3: CASSRVGGSGANVLTF

D: TRBD1
J: TRBJ2-7
size: .
V: TRBV29-1
DNA: TGCAGCGTAGGGGACAGAGGTTCCTCCTACGAGCAGTACTTC
CDR3: CSVGDRGSSYEQYF

D: .
J: TRBJ1-5
size: many
V: TRBV10-3
DNA: TGTGCCATCAGGCAGAGCGATAGCAATCAGCCCCAGCATTTT
CDR3: CAIRQSDSNQPQHF

D: .
J: TRBJ1-5
size: many
V: TRBV4-1
DNA: TGCGCCAGCAGCCGTATCTCCGGGACGGAGACGGGCAATCAGCCCCAGCATTTT
CDR3: CASSRISGTETGNQPQHF

D: TRBD2
J: TRBJ2-5
size: many
V: TRBV24-1
DNA: TGTGCCACGGGACTAGCGGGAGTGGAGACCCAGTACTTC
CDR3: CATGLAGVETQYF

D: .
J: TRBJ1-1
size: .
V: TRBV14
DNA: TGTGCCAGTAGCGGGGTAGGGGGGATGTATGCTTTCTTT
CDR3: CASSGVGGMYAFF

D: TRBD1
J: TRBJ1-5
size: many
V: TRBV6-6
DNA: TGTGCCAGCAGTCCCGGGACAGCCAATCAGCCCCAGCATTTT
CDR3: CASSPGTANQPQHF

D: TRBD1
J: TRBJ1-5
size: few
V: TRBV28
DNA: TGTGCCAGCGGGACAGGGGGTTATAGCAATCAGCCCCAGCATTTT
CDR3: CASGTGGYSNQPQHF

D: .
J: TRBJ2-4
size: few
V: TRBV6-1
DNA: TGTGCCAGCAGTGAAGAGGCCAGGTCGAACATTCAGTACTTC
CDR3: CASSEEARSNIQYF

D: TRBD2
J: TRBJ2-3
size: few
V: TRBV11-2
DNA: TGTGCCAGCAGCTCTTGGACTAGCGGGAGGCAGACAGATACGCAGTATTTT
CDR3: CASSSWTSGRQTDTQYF

D: TRBD2
J: TRBJ2-2
size: .
V: TRBV6-5
DNA: TGTGCCAGCAGCCTCCTAGCGGGGGCTCGTACCGGGGAGCTGTTTTTT
CDR3: CASSLLAGARTGELFF

D: TRBD1
J: TRBJ2-1
size: .
V: TRBV18
DNA: TGTGCCAGCTCGTCCGGGACAGGGGTCGGCGGGGTGGAGCAGTTCTTC
CDR3: CASSSGTGVGGVEQFF

D: TRBD1
J: TRBJ2-4
size: .
V: TRBV20-1
DNA: TGCAGTGCTAGTGGACAGGGGGCTGAAAACATTCAGTACTTC
CDR3: CSASGQGAENIQYF

D: .
J: TRBJ2-1
size: .
V: TRBV15
DNA: TGTGCCACCAGCAGAGGGGCAGACGAGCAGTTCTTC
CDR3: CATSRGADEQFF

D: TRBD2
J: TRBJ2-1
size: many
V: TRBV3-1
DNA: TGTGCCAGCAGCCAAGAAGGGAGCGGGAGCCTCTCCTACAATGAGCAGTTCTTC
CDR3: CASSQEGSGSLSYNEQFF

D: .
J: TRBJ2-7
size: many
V: TRBV5-1
DNA: TGCGCCAGCAGCTTGGTCGTCAGCCCCTACGAGCAGTACTTC
CDR3: CASSLVVSPYEQYF

D: .
J: TRBJ1-2
size: many
V: TRBV7-2
DNA: TGTGCCAGCAGCTTGACCCCGGACAAAGGCTACACCTTC
CDR3: CASSLTPDKGYTF

D: TRBD1
J: TRBJ2-1
size: .
V: TRBV11-3
DNA: TGTGCCAGCAGCTTAAGAATCACCGGGACAGGGTCCTACAATGAGCAGTTCTTC
CDR3: CASSLRITGTGSYNEQFF

D: .
J: TRBJ1-5
size: few
V: TRBV27
DNA: TGTGCCAGCAGTTTAGTGAGGGATCAGCCCCAGCATTTT
CDR3: CASSLVRDQPQHF